One sample yielded the 16 T cell receptor beta chains listed below, sequenced in a study of blood T cell repertoires in COVID-19 (dated by TCRdb to 2018 to 2021). Libraries came from the immunoSEQ multiplex PCR assay. Drawn from immuneACCESS, this table holds only the in-frame rearrangements with V and J called that TCRdb kept. Clones are partly lost; checked studies trace under half to an unresolved V gene and leave the rest unexplained. The sample table holds roughly 200,000 clones, of which 82% were seen once. Around 5.2% of the sample is held by the ten biggest clonotypes. Sequences were obtained from PBMCs or T cells enriched from blood (not recorded which). These receptors all come from an older woman with acute COVID-19.

The chain joins TRBV6-2 or TRBV6-3 to TRBJ2-7; D possibly corresponds to TRBD2 (6 bases). V lost 2 bases to trimming and J lost 7 bases, with 12 bases between them. CDR3 size: 13 residues. Germline V lookup: CDR1 MNHEY, CDR2 SVGEGT. The CDR3 protein is CASSYGGVGEQYV. Here the CDR3 DNA reads TGTGCCAGCAGTTACGGAGGGGTGGGAGAGCAGTACGTC.

J is TRBJ2-7 and V is TRBV7-8; D ambiguous. Germline V CDR1 and CDR2: SGHVS, FQNEAQ. This CDR3 has 11 amino acids. Trimming removed 5 bases from V and 2 bases from J, with 4 bases in between. CDR3 DNA: TGTGCCAGCAGCCCCGCCTACGAGCAGTACTTC. It codes for CASSPAYEQYF. The complete variable domain, with remaining parts taken from reference TRBV7-8 and TRBJ2-7, reads GAGVSQSPRYKVAKRGQDVALRCDPISGHVSLFWYQQALGQGPEFLTYFQNEAQLDKSGLPSDRFFAERPEGSVSTLKIQRTQQEDSAVYLCASSPAYEQYFGPGTRLTVT.

DNA of the CDR3: TGTGCCAGTAGTGACATTCAGGGCCGGGTTGGCTACACCTTC. It specifies CASSDIQGRVGYTF. The genes are TRBV19 and TRBJ1-2; D is possibly TRBD1 (5 bases). Germline values: CDR1 LNHDA, CDR2 SQIVND (reference sequence). This CDR3 is 14 amino acids long. V was shortened by 5 bases and J by 7 bases, with 17 bases between the two germline ends.

The sample holds one count of this clone. This chain uses TRBV6-2 or TRBV6-3 with TRBJ2-7; 12 nucleotides align to TRBD2. The CDR3 runs 16 residues. Unmatched junction bases numbered 2, after V lost 0 bases and J lost 2 bases. The germline V gene has CDR1 MNHEY and CDR2 SVGEGT. In DNA, the CDR3 is TGTGCCAGCAGTTACTCGAGACTAGCGGGGGCCTACGAGCAGTACGTC. Translated, it gives CASSYSRLAGAYEQYV.

This clone was observed a single time. The V and J genes are TRBV19 and TRBJ2-2, with 8 bases fitting TRBD1. There are 17 residues in the CDR3. Germline CDR1 and CDR2: LNHDA and SQIVND (reference sequence). J was trimmed by 0 bases and V by 8 bases; bases with no gene match: 11. CDR3 in amino acids: CASLRTGIFSNTGELFF. DNA for the CDR3: TGTGCCAGTTTACGGACAGGGATTTTTTCGAACACCGGGGAGCTGTTTTTT.

V is TRBV12-3 or TRBV12-4 and J is TRBJ1-6, with D possibly matching TRBD1 (5 bases). V was shortened by 4 bases and J by 7 bases, with 8 bases between the two germline ends. The CDR3 runs to 13 residues. The CDR3 DNA is TGTGCCAGCAGTTCGCGACAGAATTCACCCCTCCACTTT. Its translation: CASSSRQNSPLHF.

This clone was counted only a few times. Other DNA sequences in this sample translate to the same CDR3. The chain combines TRBV4-3 with TRBJ1-1, with D unclear. The CDR3 sequence is 13 residues long. Germline V gene data show CDR1 as LGHNA and CDR2 as YSLEER. Between the trimmed V and J ends, which lost 0 bases and 1 base, there was a span of 3 bases. CDR3 sequence reads: CASSQDRNTEAFF. The CDR3 region has the DNA TGCGCCAGCAGCCAAGATAGGAACACTGAAGCTTTCTTT.

The V gene is TRBV11-2, the J gene TRBJ1-6; weak D call: TRBD1 (5 bases). The germline V gene has CDR1 SGHAT and CDR2 FQNNGV. This CDR3 comprises 16 residues. V shed 3 bases and J shed 9 bases, with 18 bases lying between them. The CDR3: CASSFLRGSGFSPLHF. The CDR3 nucleotides read TGTGCCAGCAGCTTTTTAAGGGGCTCGGGTTTTTCACCCCTCCACTTT.

The rearrangement uses TRBV18 and TRBJ2-5; D is undetermined. The germline gives CDR1 KGHSH, CDR2 LQKENI. Trimming took 2 bases from V and 1 from J, leaving 14 bases between them. The CDR3 covers 16 residues. The CDR3 coding sequence is TGTGCCAGCTCACCAACCTTCGGTGGGCCCCAAGAGACCCAGTACTTC. Translation: CASSPTFGGPQETQYF.

V gene TRBV6-5 combines with J gene TRBJ2-7; no firm D call. This CDR3 spans 13 amino acids. The V end was cut by 0 bases, the J end by 2 bases, with 5 bases between. The germline V gene encodes CDR1 MNHEY and CDR2 SVGAGI. The CDR3 nucleotides read TGTGCCAGCAGTTACTCATCCGCCTACGAGCAGTACTTC. Amino acids: CASSYSSAYEQYF.

The CDR3 DNA sequence: TGTGCCAGCAGCTTAGAAGAGCGGGGGCTTCAAGAGACCCAGTACTTC. Translating it yields CASSLEERGLQETQYF. The J gene is TRBJ2-5, the V gene TRBV13, with TRBD2 matching over 8 bases. The CDR3 has 16 amino acids. CDR1 is PRHDT, CDR2 FYEKMQ, per germline (reference sequence). After removal of 1 base from V and 2 bases from J, the junction contained 6 bases not matched to a gene.

This sequence joins TRBV4-3 and TRBJ2-1, with a tentative D call TRBD2 (5 bases). The V gene's germline CDR1 is LGHNA and CDR2 YSLEER. This CDR3 is built from 13 residues. V shed 1 base and J shed 11 bases, with 12 bases lying between them. CDR3 sequence reads: CASSQGEWAKQFF. The CDR3 DNA sequence: TGCGCCAGCAGCCAAGGGGAGTGGGCCAAGCAGTTCTTC.

The J gene is TRBJ2-1, the V gene TRBV12-5; 8 bases align to TRBD2. The CDR3 covers 18 residues. Unmatched junction bases numbered 7, after V lost 0 bases and J lost 0 bases. The germline V gene has CDR1 LGHNT and CDR2 FRNRAP. The CDR3 bases are TGTGCTAGTGGTTTGGTACGTGTAGCGGGGAGCTCCTACAATGAGCAGTTCTTC. This translates into CASGLVRVAGSSYNEQFF.

This chain links TRBV9 with TRBJ1-2, with 8 bases that match TRBD1. The CDR3 extends over 12 amino acids. Per the germline V gene, CDR1 is SGDLS and CDR2 is YYNGEE. With V trimmed by 3 bases and J by 8 bases, 3 bases remained unmatched. CDR3 nucleotides: TGTGCCAGCAGCGCCGACAGGGGCGGCTACACCTTC. This codes for CASSADRGGYTF.

This chain links TRBV27 with TRBJ2-2; TRBD2 matches at 8 bases. Germline V lookup: CDR1 MNHEY, CDR2 SMNVEV (reference sequence). CDR3 length equals 15 residues. V was pared by 8 bases and J by 5 bases, with 10 bases of the junction left unmatched. Here the CDR3 DNA reads TGTGCCAGCGGGGAGTTCAGCGGGAGAACCGGGGAGCTGTTTTTT. This codes for CASGEFSGRTGELFF.

This clone was observed a few times. The chain uses TRBV7-7 and TRBJ2-3; TRBD2 is a possible D gene (6 bases). Germline V CDR1 and CDR2: SSHAT, FNYEAQ (reference sequence). The length of the CDR3 is 16 residues. Trimming removed 5 bases from V and 2 bases from J, with 17 bases in between. The CDR3 is CASSLGTSRSTDTQYF. CDR3 DNA: TGTGCCAGCAGCCTAGGGACTTCCCGATCCACAGATACGCAGTATTTT.